The subject of this entry is one TCR beta chain. Its antigen is undetermined. The data were obtained in a study of T cell responses to AZD1222 COVID-19 vaccine. Study-wide points: All repertoire sampling was performed exclusively after the peak T cell response. Donors were largely white British and mainly female; clonal diversity was possibly underestimated.

Using immunoSEQ multiplex PCR, the repertoire was profiled, and TCRdb retains in-frame clones only, with some absent. The sample lists 100,000 to 150,000 clones; about nine tenths were seen once. This CDR3 contains 14 residues. CDR1 and CDR2 from the germline V gene are LNHDA and SQIVND (reference sequence). Between the trimmed V and J ends, which lost 7 bases and 2 bases, there was a span of 12 bases. This rearrangement joins TRBV19 to TRBJ1-3; perhaps TRBD1 as D (6 bases). Here the sequenced sample was peripheral blood, taken on day 0 of AZD1222 vaccination. This sequence was found in an adult in good health. CDR3: CASNHAGAGNTIYF. The CDR3 region has the DNA TGTGCCAGTAACCACGCAGGGGCTGGAAACACCATATATTTT.